This T cell receptor (beta chain) emerged from a study of cytomegalovirus exposure and HLA in healthy donors. Background on the study: Genotyping of roughly 400 donors showed that 80% to 85% belonged to the Caucasian-associated ancestry cluster. Regarding the study as a whole: Reportedly, diagnosis of cytomegalovirus status by the classifier showed high specificity and sensitivity.

Researchers ran the PCR with 60 Vbeta and 13 Jbeta primers. In the authors' methods: An analysis that came later counted 80 million or so unique TCR beta chains, around 12 million shared. Sequencing was performed with immunoSEQ multiplex PCR; in TCRdb, only in-frame clones are kept and a portion is missing. Clone size and the V and J calls come from that table; the DNA yielded D and trimming. The table records 100,000 to 150,000 clones, approximately 70% of them present only once. Trimming took off 4 bases at V and 1 base at J, with 4 bases between the two ends. Germline values: CDR1 SQVTM, CDR2 ANQGSEA. This CDR3 is built from 11 residues. About this clone: Antigen specificity is unknown.

This chain connects TRBV29-1 to TRBJ1-2; no reliable D call. The TCR was taken from a man in his fifties or sixties in good health and CMV-seropositive. The specimen sequenced was PBMCs. In DNA, the CDR3 is TGCAGCGTTGGACATAACTATGGCTACACCTTC. Translation gives CSVGHNYGYTF. Supplemented by reference TRBV29-1 and TRBJ1-2, the full variable domain reads SAVISQKPSRDICQRGTSLTIQCQVDSQVTMMFWYRQQPGQSLTLIATANQGSEATYESGFVIDKFPISRPNLTFSTLTVSNMSPEDSSIYLCSVGHNYGYTFGSGTRLTVV.